This T cell receptor (beta chain) is from a study of CXCR3-negative and CXCR3-positive naive CD8 T cells. Study conclusions and caveats: Diversity proved comparably high across both naive subsets and much lower in memory CD8+ cells.

Through 5' RACE with UMI labels, the TRB cDNA libraries were prepared. TCRdb reprocessed the 5' RACE reads and stores each CDR3 protein as one record, lacking DNA. There are about 130,000 distinct CDR3 sequences in the sample, with about 0.3% held by the top ten. From germline, CDR1 is SEHNR and CDR2 FQNEAQ (reference sequence). The CDR3 length is 15 residues. Comments on this clonotype: No antigen is known for it.

The clonotype originates from a human donor in good health. Some clones in this sample may be carry-over from other donors' samples. This sequence joins TRBV7-9 and TRBJ2-1; the TCRdb D gene call, TRBD2, has no DNA to confirm it. The sequencing sample was made of naive CXCR3- CD8+ T cells from blood. Subset given: CD45RO-CCR7+CD27+CD95- naive CD8+ T cells lacking CXCR3 (TNR3-). CDR3 sequence reads: CASSRPPDARDEQFF.